This T cell receptor beta chain was sequenced in a study of blood T cell repertoires in COVID-19 (TCRdb year 2020). Turning to the overall study: Collaborator samples came from the United States, Italy and Spain and covered acute and convalescent phases of COVID-19. A freely available public database, intended as a resource for researchers studying the immune response to SARS-CoV-2, is where the repertoires were released. Samples came from the ongoing ImmuneRACE study (first 160 participants) plus 1,254 subjects from 6 global collaborators. Where HLA class I and class II types were available, the types were taken from metadata supplied by the sample provider, not from assay-based typing. The sample metadata nearly always contained a de-identified subject ID, COVID-19 status, age in years and sex. The material from the prospective study consisted of cDNA or gDNA derived from T cells, B-cell-depleted T cells, or PBMCs. Subjects who had been exposed to COVID-19, were actively infected with it, or had recovered from it provided the deeply sampled blood TCRbeta repertoires that made up the dataset. Paper-wide results and their limitations: Clinical and demographic metadata were provided uncurated, with the amount varying by source and participant.

In the prospective study, participants were roughly 18 to 100 years old, resided in fewer than 25 geographic areas of the United States, and were enrolled through a virtual design. In the prospective study, cohorts were assigned on the basis of participant-reported clinical history obtained from a screening survey and a study questionnaire. Recovered participants in ImmuneRACE Cohort 3 were defined as having two consecutive negative NP/OP PCR tests, clearance from a healthcare professional, or resolution of symptoms. In the prospective study, whole blood, serum and a nasopharyngeal or oropharyngeal swab were collected from each participant by mobile phlebotomists. Over an approximately 2-month period, participants in the prospective study had the option of providing additional blood draws and questionnaires. Before DNA extraction, blood samples from the prospective study were shipped at room temperature or frozen.

TCRbeta CDR3 regions were amplified from genomic DNA using the immunoSEQ Assay, a bias-controlled multiplex PCR. Under the source paper's analysis protocol: Nucleated cell counts per sample were estimated from amplification of reference gene primers within the assay. To quantify the absolute abundance of each unique TCRbeta CDR3 rearrangement, sequence reads were collapsed and filtered. For each sample, productive Simpson clonality was calculated as the square root of Simpson's diversity index over productive rearrangements. This is the immuneACCESS table as TCRdb keeps it, with only in-frame sequences that have V and J called. A part of the clones is gone; compared with another copy, unresolved V genes explain less than half, and the rest is unexplained. V, J and clone size reflect that table, while D and trimming were determined from the DNA. This sample holds more than 150,000 clones; around 80% were observed only once. The leading ten clones occupy approximately 13% of the sample.

This clone was detected only a few times. The target of this receptor is not known. It has no much larger one-base neighbor in the sample; base qualities were not kept. The clonotype comes from an older woman who had recovered from COVID-19. Sequencing input: PBMCs or T cells enriched from blood (not recorded which).

This receptor carries the CDR3 CATGTANTGELFF. Here is the DNA: TGTGCCACCGGGACAGCGAACACCGGGGAGCTGTTTTTT. This receptor chain uses TRBV7-9 and TRBJ2-2; 7 bases in between match TRBD1. The CDR1 and CDR2 encoded by the germline V gene (reference sequence) are SEHNR and FQNEAQ. The CDR3 runs 13 residues from the cysteine to the phenylalanine. Only CDR3 DNA is held: 39 bases, read in frame from base 1. V and J are trimmed by 10 bases and 0 bases, and the gene matches miss 2 bases of the junction.